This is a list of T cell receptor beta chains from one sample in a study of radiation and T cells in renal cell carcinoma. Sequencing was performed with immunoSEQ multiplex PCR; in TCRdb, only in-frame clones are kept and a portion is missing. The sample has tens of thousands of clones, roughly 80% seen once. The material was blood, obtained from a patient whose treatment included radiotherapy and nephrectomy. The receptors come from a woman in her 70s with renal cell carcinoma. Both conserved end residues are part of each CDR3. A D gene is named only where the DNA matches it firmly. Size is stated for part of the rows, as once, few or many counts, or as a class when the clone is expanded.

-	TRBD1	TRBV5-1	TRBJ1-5	TGCGCCAGCAGCTTATCAGGGGCAGGGGGCCAGCCCCAGCATTTT	CASSLSGAGGQPQHF
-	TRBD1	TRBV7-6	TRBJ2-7	TGTGCCAGCAGTCGGGACAGGGGCTACGAGCAGTACTTC	CASSRDRGYEQYF
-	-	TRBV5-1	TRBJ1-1	TGCGCCAGCAGGGAAATGAACACTGAAGCTTTCTTT	CASREMNTEAFF
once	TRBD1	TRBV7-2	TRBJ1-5	TGTGCCAGCAGCCCGCAAGACAGGGCTGGAGGGCCCCAGCATTTT	CASSPQDRAGGPQHF
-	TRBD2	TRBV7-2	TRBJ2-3	TGTGCCAGCAGCTTAGGTCTAGCGGGAGTGGGAGATACGCAGTATTTT	CASSLGLAGVGDTQYF
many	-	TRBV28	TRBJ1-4	TGTGCCAGCAGTTTTTCTGGGGGCGGAGGAAAACTGTTTTTT	CASSFSGGGGKLFF
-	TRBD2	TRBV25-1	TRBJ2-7	TGTGCCAGCAGTGAACGCAGCGGGAGTTACGAGCAGTACTTC	CASSERSGSYEQYF
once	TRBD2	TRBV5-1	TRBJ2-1	TGCGCCAGCAGCCTAGCGGGGGGTACCAATGAGCAGTTCTTC	CASSLAGGTNEQFF
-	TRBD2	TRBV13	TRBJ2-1	TGTGCCAGCAGCTCTTTCGGACTAGCTTTCTATGAGCAGTTCTTC	CASSSFGLAFYEQFF
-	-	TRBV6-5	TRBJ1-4	TGTGCCAGCAGTTACGGAAGGTTGCGGGAAAAACTGTTTTTT	CASSYGRLREKLFF
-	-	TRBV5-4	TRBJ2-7	TGTGCCAGCAGTGGTTCGGACCCCTACGAGCAGTACTTC	CASSGSDPYEQYF
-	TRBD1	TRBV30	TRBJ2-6	TGTGCCTGGAGTTCCGGGACAGGGGATACCTCTGGGGCCAACGTCCTGACTTTC	CAWSSGTGDTSGANVLTF
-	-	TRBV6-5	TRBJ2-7	TGTGCCAGCAGTTACGAGGGGAACCTTGCCTACGAGCAGTACTTC	CASSYEGNLAYEQYF
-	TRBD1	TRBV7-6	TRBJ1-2	TGTGCCAGCAGCTTAACAGGGGGCCAATCTGGTGGCTACACCTTC	CASSLTGGQSGGYTF
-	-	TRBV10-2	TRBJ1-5	TGCGCCAGCAGTGACTCCAGAAGCAATCAGCCCCAGCATTTT	CASSDSRSNQPQHF
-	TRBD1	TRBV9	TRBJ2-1	TGTGCCAGCAGCGCCTCGGGACAGGCTTTGAGCTCCTACAATGAGCAGTTCTTC	CASSASGQALSSYNEQFF
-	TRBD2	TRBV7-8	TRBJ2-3	TGTGCCAGCAGCTTACGGGAGGGGTACACAGATACGCAGTATTTT	CASSLREGYTDTQYF
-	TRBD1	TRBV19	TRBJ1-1	TGTGCCAGTAGTATAGATTTTTGGGACAGGGGGAGTCCTGAAGCTTTCTTT	CASSIDFWDRGSPEAFF
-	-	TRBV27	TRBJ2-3	TGTGCCAGCAGTTTATCGGGGGGAGGCCCAGATACGCAGTATTTT	CASSLSGGGPDTQYF
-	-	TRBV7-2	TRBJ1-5	TGTGCCAGCAGCTTAGACGGGAATCAGCCCCAGCATTTT	CASSLDGNQPQHF
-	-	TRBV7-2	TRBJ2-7	TGTGCCAGCAGCCTCCTGCCCCAATCTACCTACGAGCAGTACTTC	CASSLLPQSTYEQYF
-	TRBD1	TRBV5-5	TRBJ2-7	TGTGCCAGCAGCCACACACAGGGGGCCCTCTCCTACGAGCAGTACTTC	CASSHTQGALSYEQYF
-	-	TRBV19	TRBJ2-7	TGTGCCAGTAGTATTACCCCCCAGACCTCCTACGAGCAGTACTTC	CASSITPQTSYEQYF
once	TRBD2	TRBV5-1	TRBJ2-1	TGCGCCAGCAGCCTAGGACCTAGCGGGTCGGGACGGGAGTTCTTC	CASSLGPSGSGREFF
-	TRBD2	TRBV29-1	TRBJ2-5	TGCAGCGTTGTTCGGGGGGACCAAGAGACCCAGTACTTC	CSVVRGDQETQYF
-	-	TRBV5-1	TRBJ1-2	TGCGCCAGCAGCTTGGGCGGCACGCAAGGAGCTAACTATGGCTACACCTTC	CASSLGGTQGANYGYTF
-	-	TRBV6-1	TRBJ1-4	TGTGCCAGCAGTGGGAACATAGCCTCTAATGAAAAACTGTTTTTT	CASSGNIASNEKLFF
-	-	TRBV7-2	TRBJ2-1	TGTGCCAGCAGCCGGGACGGCCCCTCCTACAATGAGCAGTTCTTC	CASSRDGPSYNEQFF
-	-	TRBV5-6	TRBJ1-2	TGTGCCAGCAGCCCTCAGAATTGGGGACGGGGCTACACCTTC	CASSPQNWGRGYTF
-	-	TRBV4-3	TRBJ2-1	TGCGCCAGCAGCCAGGGATATTCCGGCCCCGGGGTCAATGAGCAGTTCTTC	CASSQGYSGPGVNEQFF
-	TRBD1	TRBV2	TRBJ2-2	TGTGCCAGCAGCGGGACAGGGGGAACGGACACCGGGGAGCTGTTTTTT	CASSGTGGTDTGELFF
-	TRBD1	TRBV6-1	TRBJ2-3	TGTGCCAGCAGTGGCCCGGGACAGGGATCAGATACGCAGTATTTT	CASSGPGQGSDTQYF